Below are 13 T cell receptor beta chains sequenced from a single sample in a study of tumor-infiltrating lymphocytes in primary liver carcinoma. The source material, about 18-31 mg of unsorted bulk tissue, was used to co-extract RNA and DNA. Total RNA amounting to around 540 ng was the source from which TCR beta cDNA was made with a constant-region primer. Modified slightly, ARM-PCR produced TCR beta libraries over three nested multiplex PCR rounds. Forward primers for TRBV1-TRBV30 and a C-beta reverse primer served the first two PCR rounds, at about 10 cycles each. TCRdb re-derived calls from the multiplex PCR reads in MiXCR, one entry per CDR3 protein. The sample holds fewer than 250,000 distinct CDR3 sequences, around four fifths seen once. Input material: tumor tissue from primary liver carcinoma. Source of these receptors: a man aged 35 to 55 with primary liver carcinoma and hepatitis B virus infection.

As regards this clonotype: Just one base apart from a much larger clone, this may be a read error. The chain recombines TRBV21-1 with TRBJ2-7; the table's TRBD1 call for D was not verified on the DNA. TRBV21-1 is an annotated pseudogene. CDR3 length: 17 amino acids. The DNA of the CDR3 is TGTGCCAGCAGCCGAACTCCCTCGGGGATAGTGGCGCGCGAGCAGTACTTC. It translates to CASSRTPSGIVAREQYF.

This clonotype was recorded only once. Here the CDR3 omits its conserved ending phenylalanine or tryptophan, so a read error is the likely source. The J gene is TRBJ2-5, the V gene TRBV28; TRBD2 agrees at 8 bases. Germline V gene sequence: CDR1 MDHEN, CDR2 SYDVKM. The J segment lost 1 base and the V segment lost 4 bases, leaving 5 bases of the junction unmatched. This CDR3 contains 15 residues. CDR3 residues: CASSWSGSFQETQYL. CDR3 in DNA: TGTGCCAGCAGTTGGAGCGGGAGTTTCCAAGAGACCCAGTACCTC.

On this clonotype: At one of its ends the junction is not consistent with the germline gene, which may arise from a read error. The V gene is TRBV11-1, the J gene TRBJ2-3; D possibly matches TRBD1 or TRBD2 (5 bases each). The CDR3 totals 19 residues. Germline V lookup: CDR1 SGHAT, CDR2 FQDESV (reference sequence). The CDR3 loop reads CANSSGGNSVGARIDTQYF. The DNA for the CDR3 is TGTGCCAACAGCTCTGGGGGAAACTCTGTTGGAGCCCGCATAGATACGCAGTATTTT.

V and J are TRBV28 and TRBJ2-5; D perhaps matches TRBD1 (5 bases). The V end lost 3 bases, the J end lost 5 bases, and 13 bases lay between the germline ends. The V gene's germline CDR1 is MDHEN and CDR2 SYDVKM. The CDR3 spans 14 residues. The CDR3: CASSFLGEAETQYF. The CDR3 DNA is TGTGCCAGCAGTTTTCTAGGGGAAGCGGAGACCCAGTACTTC.

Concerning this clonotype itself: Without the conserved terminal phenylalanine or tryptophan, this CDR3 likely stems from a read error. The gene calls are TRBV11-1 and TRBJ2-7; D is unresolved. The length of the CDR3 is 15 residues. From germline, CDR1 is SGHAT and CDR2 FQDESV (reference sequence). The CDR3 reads CAISSSRHSSYEQYS. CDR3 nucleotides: TGTGCCATCAGCTCATCCCGGCACTCCTCCTACGAGCAGTACTCC.

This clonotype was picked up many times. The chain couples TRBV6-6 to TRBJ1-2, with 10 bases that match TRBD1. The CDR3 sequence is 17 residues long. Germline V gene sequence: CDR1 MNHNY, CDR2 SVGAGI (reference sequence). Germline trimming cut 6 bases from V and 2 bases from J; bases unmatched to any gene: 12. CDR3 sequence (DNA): TGTGCCAGCAGGGGCCCCGACAGGGGGCAGGGCAACTATGGCTACACCTTC. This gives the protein CASRGPDRGQGNYGYTF.

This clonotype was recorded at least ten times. The CDR3 here is CASSRDLGGIQYF. Here the CDR3 DNA reads TGTGCCAGCAGCAGGGATCTAGGGGGCATTCAGTACTTC. This chain joins TRBV5-5 and TRBJ2-4, with D possibly matching TRBD1 (6 bases). CDR1 and CDR2 (germline): SGHKS, YYEKEE (reference sequence). The CDR3 has 13 residues. The V gene lost 4 bases and the J gene lost 9 bases, with 14 bases spanning the gap.

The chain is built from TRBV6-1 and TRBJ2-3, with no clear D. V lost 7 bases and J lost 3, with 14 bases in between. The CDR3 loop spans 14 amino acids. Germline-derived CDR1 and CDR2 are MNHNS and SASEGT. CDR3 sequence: CASTLPLGTDTQYF. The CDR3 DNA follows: TGTGCCAGCACTTTACCCCTCGGGACAGATACGCAGTATTTT.

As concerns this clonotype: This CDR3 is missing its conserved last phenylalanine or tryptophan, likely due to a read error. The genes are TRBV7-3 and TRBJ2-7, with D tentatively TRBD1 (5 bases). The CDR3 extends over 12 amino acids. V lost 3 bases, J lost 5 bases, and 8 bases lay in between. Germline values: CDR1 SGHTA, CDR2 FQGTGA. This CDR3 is CASSFRVNEQYL. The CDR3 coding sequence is TGTGCCAGCAGCTTCAGGGTCAACGAGCAGTACCTC.

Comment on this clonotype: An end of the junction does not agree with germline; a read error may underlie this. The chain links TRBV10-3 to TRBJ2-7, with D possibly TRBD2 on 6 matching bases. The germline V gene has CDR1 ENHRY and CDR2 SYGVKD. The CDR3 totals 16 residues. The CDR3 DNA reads TGTGACATCAGCGGAGGGACTGGAGGGGAGGCCTACGAGCAGTATTTC. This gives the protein CDISGGTGGEAYEQYF.

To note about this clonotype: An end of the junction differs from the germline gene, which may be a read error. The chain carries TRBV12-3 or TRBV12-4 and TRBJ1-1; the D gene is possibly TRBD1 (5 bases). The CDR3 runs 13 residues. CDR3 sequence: CASRVPLGTEAFF. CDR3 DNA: TGTGCCAGCAGAGTCCCCCTGGGGACTGAAGCGTTCTTT.

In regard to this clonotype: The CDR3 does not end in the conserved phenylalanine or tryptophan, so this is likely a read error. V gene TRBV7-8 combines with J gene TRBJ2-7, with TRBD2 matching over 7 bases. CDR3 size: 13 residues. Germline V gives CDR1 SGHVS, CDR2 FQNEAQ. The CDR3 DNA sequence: TGTGCCAGCAGCTTTACTAGCGTCTACGGGCAGTACTTA. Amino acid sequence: CASSFTSVYGQYL.

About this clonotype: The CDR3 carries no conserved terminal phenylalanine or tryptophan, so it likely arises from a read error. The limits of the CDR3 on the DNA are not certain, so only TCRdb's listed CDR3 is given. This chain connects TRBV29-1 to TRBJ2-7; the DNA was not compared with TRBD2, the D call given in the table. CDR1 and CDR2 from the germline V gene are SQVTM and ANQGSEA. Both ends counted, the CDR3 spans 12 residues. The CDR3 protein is CRAGWGNHEQYL.